The present T cell receptor beta chain was sequenced within a study of early T cells in non-severe SARS-CoV-2 infection. Turning to the study itself: Investigators sequenced bulk RNA drawn from unsorted whole blood, and chains remained unpaired. Study-wide points: VDJdb matches were skewed toward anti-spike CD8 T cell responses.

In its sample, this clonotype was seen a few times. Its cognate antigen is unknown. Germline CDR1 and CDR2: SNHLY and FYNNEI. V was pared by 9 bases and J by 4 bases, with 8 bases of the junction left unmatched. The CDR3 has 13 residues. Attachment of unique molecular identifiers to individual cDNA molecules was performed. TCRdb recomputed calls from the 5' RACE reads with MiXCR, one row per CDR3 protein. The sample gives roughly 29,000 distinct CDR3 sequences, over 4.5% of which show up once; less than 5% is in the top ten. The chain has TRBV2 and TRBJ2-5, with TRBD1 matching over 7 bases. This sequence originates from an adult who was a healthcare worker with PCR-confirmed SARS-CoV-2 infection or an uninfected control (not recorded which). The specimen sequenced was whole blood. This chain's CDR3 is CASSRGPPETQYF. The CDR3 region has the DNA TGTGCCAGTTCGAGGGGGCCCCCAGAGACCCAGTACTTC. The full variable domain, with the rest looked up from reference TRBV2 and TRBJ2-5, is EPEVTQTPSHQVTQMGQEVILRCVPISNHLYFYWYRQILGQKVEFLVSFYNNEISEKSEIFDDQFSVERPDGSNFTLKIRSTKLEDSAMYFCASSRGPPETQYFGPGTRLLVL.